What follows describes a single TCR beta chain. The antigen is not known. This sample was taken from a study of blood T cells in healthy people across ages. Study-wide findings and caveats: Unsorted PBMCs ruled out conclusive naive versus antigen-experienced comparison. Observed TCR beta diversity per million T cells went down as age went up. This fall followed a roughly linear course with age.

The second PCR ran roughly 6 to 11 cycles with a sample-barcoded 5' primer and J-beta primers. Each TCR beta cDNA got a 12-nucleotide random molecular identifier. TCRdb analysed the 5' RACE reads with MiXCR anew, one entry per CDR3 protein. Of over 1,500,000 distinct CDR3 sequences in the sample, around 48% are singletons; the top ten hold more than 2%. For every donor, a draw yielded ten milliliters of peripheral blood. The CDR3 runs 15 residues. Per germline, CDR1 SGHVS and CDR2 FQNEAQ. The V segment lost 5 bases and the J segment 6 bases; nucleotides outside the gene matches: 11. The V call is TRBV7-8, the J call TRBJ2-3; 7 bases match TRBD2. What was sequenced was blood. The sequence was obtained from a middle-aged woman in good health. CDR3 amino acids: CASSETSTIGDTQYF. In nucleotides, the CDR3 is TGTGCCAGCAGCGAGACTAGCACAATAGGGGATACGCAGTATTTT.